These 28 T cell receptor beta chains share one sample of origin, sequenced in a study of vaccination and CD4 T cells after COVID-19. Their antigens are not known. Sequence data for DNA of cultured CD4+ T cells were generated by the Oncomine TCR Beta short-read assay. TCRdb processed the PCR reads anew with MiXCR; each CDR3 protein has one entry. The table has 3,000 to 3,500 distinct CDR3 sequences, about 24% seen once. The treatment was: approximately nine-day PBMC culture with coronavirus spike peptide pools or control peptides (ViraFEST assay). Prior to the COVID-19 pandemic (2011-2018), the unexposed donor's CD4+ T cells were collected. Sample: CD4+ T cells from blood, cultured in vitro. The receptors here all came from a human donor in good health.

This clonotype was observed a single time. This chain's CDR3 is CASSFPGAYGYTF. The CDR3, as DNA: TGCGCCAGCAGCTTCCCGGGAGCTTATGGCTACACCTTC. This chain connects TRBV5-1 to TRBJ1-2; D gene uncertain. CDR1 and CDR2 (germline): SGHRS, YFSETQ. The CDR3 spans 13 residues. Trimming cost V 2 bases and J 5 bases, with 10 bases left between them.

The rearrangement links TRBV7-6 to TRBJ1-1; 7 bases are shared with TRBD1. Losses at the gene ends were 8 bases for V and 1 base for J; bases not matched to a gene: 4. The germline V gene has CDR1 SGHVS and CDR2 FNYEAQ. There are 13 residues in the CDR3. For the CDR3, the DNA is TGTGCCAGCGCGGGACAGCAGAACACTGAAGCTTTCTTT. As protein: CASAGQQNTEAFF.

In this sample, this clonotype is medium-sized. The CDR3 spells CATWLYGYTF. CDR3 nucleotides: TGTGCCACCTGGCTCTATGGCTACACCTTC. V and J are TRBV6-1 and TRBJ1-2; D unresolved. V was cut by 10 bases and J by 4 bases, with 7 bases left in between. CDR1 and CDR2 from the germline V gene are MNHNS and SASEGT. This CDR3 is built from 10 residues.

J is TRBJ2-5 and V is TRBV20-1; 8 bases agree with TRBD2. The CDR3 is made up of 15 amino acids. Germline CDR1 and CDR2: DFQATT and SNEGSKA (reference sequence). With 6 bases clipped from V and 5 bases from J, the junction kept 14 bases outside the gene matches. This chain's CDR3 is CSAADAGTSGETQYF. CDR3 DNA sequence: TGCAGTGCCGCTGACGCAGGGACTAGTGGGGAGACCCAGTACTTC.

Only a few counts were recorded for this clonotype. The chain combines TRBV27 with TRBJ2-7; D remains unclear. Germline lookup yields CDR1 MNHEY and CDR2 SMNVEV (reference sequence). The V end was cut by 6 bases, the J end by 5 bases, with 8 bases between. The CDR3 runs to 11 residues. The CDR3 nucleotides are TGTGCCAGCAGCGACCGGGACGAGCAGTACTTC. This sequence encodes CASSDRDEQYF.

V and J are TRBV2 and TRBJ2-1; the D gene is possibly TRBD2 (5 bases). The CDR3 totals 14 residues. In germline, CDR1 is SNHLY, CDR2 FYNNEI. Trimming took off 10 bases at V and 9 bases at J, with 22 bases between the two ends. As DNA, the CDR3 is TGTGCCAACGGACGGTTAGGGAGCCTGAGTGAGCAGTTCTTC. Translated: CANGRLGSLSEQFF.

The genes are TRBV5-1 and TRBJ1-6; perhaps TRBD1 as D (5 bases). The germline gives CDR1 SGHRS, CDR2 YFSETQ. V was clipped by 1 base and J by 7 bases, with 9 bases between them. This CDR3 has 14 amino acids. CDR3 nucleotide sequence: TGCGCCAGCAGCTTGCAGGGTTTCAATTCACCCCTCCACTTT. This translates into CASSLQGFNSPLHF.

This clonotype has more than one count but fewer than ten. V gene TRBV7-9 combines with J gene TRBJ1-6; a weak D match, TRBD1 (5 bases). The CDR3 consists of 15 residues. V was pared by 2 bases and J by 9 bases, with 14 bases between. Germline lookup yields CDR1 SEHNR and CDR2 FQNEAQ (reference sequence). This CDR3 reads CASSLMTAGSSPLHF. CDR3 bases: TGTGCCAGCAGCTTAATGACAGCGGGGAGTTCACCCCTCCACTTT.

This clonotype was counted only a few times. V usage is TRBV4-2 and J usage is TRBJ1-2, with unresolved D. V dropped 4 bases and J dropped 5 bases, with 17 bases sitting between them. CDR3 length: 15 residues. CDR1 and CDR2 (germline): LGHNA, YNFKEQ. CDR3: CASSPKQPTGYGYTF. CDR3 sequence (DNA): TGTGCCAGCAGCCCAAAACAACCTACGGGATATGGCTACACCTTC.

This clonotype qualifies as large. The CDR3 reads CASSRWTGLNYGYTF. CDR3 in DNA: TGTGCCAGCAGTCGTTGGACAGGACTTAACTATGGCTACACCTTC. The genes are TRBV28 and TRBJ1-2; 7 bases align to TRBD1. CDR1 MDHEN and CDR2 SYDVKM come from the germline V gene. With V trimmed by 5 bases and J by 1 base, 7 bases remained unmatched. There are 15 residues in the CDR3.

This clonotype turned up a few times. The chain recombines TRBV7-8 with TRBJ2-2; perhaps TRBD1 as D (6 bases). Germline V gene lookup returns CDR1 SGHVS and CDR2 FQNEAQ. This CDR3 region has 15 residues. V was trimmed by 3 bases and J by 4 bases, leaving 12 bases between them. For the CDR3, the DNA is TGTGCCAGCAGCTTGAGGGGACAAGTCACCGGGGAGCTGTTTTTT. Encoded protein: CASSLRGQVTGELFF. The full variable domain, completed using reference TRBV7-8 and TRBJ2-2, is GAGVSQSPRYKVAKRGQDVALRCDPISGHVSLFWYQQALGQGPEFLTYFQNEAQLDKSGLPSDRFFAERPEGSVSTLKIQRTQQEDSAVYLCASSLRGQVTGELFFGEGSRLTVL.

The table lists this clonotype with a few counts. CDR3 sequence reads: CASSKAAGSYSNQPQHF. Here the CDR3 DNA reads TGTGCCAGCAGCAAAGCGGCGGGGAGTTATAGCAATCAGCCCCAGCATTTT. The rearrangement joins TRBV21-1 to TRBJ1-5. TRBV21-1 is reported as a pseudogene. There are 17 residues in the CDR3.

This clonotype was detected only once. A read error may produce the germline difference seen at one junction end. CDR3 protein: CASSLAGQARYDYTF. DNA for the CDR3: TGTGCCAGCAGCTTGGCTGGACAGGCCCGCTATGACTACACCTTC. The chain combines TRBV5-6 with TRBJ1-2, with 7 bases matching TRBD1. Germline lookup yields CDR1 SGHDT and CDR2 YYEEEE. The CDR3 contains 15 residues.

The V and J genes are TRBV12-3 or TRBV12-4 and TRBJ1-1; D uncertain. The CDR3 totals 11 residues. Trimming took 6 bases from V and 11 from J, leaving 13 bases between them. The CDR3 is CASSPGNLAFF. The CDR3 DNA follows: TGTGCCAGCAGCCCGGGGAACCTGGCTTTCTTT.

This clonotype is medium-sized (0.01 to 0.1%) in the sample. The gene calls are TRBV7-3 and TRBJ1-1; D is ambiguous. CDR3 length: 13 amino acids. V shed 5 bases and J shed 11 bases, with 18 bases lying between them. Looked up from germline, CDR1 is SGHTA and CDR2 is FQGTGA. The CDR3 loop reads CASSAASLGDAFF. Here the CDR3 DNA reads TGTGCCAGCAGCGCCGCTAGCCTCGGAGATGCTTTCTTT. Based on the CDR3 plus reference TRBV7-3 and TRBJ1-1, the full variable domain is GAGVSQTPSNKVTEKGKYVELRCDPISGHTALYWYRQSLGQGPEFLIYFQGTGAADDSGLPNDRFFAVRPEGSVSTLKIQRTERGDSAVYLCASSAASLGDAFFGQGTRLTVV.

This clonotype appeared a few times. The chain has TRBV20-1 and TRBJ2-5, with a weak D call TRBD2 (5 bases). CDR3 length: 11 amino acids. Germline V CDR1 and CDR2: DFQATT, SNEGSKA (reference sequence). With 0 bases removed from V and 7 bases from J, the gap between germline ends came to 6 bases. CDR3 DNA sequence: TGCAGTGCTAGAGATCGGGGGACCCAGTACTTC. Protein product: CSARDRGTQYF.

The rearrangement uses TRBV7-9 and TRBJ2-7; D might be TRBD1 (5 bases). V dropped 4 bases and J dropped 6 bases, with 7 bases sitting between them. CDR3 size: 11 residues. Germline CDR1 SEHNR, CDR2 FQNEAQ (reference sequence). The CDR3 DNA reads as TGTGCCAGCAGCTCAAGGGGCGAGCAGTACTTC. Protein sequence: CASSSRGEQYF.

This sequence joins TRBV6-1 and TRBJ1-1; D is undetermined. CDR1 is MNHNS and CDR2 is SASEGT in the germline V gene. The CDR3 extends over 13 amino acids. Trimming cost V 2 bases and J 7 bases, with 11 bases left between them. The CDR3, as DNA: TGTGCCAGCAGTGAAAGGGAATGGAGTGAAGCTTTCTTT. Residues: CASSEREWSEAFF.

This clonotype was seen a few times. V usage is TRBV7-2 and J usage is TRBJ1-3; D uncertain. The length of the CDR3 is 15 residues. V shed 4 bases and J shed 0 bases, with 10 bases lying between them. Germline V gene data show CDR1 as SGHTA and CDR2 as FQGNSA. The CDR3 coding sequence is TGTGCCAGCAGCTGGATCAGCAGCTCTGGAAACACCATATATTTT. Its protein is CASSWISSSGNTIYF.

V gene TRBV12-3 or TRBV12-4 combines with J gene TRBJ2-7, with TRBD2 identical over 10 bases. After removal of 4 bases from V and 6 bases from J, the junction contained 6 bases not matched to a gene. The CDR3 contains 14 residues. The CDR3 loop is CASSSWLAGVEQYF. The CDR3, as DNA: TGTGCCAGCAGTTCCTGGCTAGCGGGAGTCGAGCAGTACTTC.

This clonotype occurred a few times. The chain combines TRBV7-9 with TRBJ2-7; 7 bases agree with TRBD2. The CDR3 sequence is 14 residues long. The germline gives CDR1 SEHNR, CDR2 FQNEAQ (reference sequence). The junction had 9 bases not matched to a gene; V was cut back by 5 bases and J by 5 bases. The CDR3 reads CASSPWGGRDEQYF. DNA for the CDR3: TGTGCCAGCAGCCCGTGGGGAGGGCGAGACGAGCAGTACTTC. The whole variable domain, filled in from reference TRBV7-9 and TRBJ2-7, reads DTGVSQNPRHKITKRGQNVTFRCDPISEHNRLYWYRQTLGQGPEFLTYFQNEAQLEKSRLLSDRFSAERPKGSFSTLEIQRTEQGDSAMYLCASSPWGGRDEQYFGPGTRLTVT.

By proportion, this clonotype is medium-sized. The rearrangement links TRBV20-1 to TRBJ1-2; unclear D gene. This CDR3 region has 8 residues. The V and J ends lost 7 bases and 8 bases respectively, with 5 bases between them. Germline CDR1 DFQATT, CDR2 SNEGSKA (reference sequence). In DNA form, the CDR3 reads TGCAGTGACGGGGGCTACACCTTC. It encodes CSDGGYTF.

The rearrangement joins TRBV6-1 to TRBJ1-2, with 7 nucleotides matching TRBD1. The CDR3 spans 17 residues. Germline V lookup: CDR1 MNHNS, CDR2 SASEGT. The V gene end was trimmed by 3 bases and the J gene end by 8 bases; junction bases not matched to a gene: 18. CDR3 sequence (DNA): TGTGCCAGCAGTGACCGGACAGGATACGCCAAAAAAGGCGGCTACACCTTC. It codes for CASSDRTGYAKKGGYTF.

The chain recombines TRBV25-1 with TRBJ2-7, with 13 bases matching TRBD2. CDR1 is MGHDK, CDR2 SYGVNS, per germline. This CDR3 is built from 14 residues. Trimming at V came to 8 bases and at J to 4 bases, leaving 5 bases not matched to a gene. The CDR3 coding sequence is TGTGCCAGCTCTACTAGCGGGGGGGCTTACGAGCAGTACTTC. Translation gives CASSTSGGAYEQYF.

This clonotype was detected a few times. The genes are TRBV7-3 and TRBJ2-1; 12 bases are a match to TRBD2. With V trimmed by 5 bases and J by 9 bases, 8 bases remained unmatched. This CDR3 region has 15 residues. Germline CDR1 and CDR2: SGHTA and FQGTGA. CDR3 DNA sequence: TGTGCCAGCAGCACAAGACTAGCGGGAGTGCGTGAGCAGTTCTTC. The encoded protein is CASSTRLAGVREQFF.

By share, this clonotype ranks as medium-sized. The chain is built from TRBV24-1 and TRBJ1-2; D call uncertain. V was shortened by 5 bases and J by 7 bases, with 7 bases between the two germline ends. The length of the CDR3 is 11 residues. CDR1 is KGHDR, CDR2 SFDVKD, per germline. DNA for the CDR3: TGTGCCACCAGTGCGGCGAGTGGCTACACCTTC. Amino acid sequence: CATSAASGYTF.

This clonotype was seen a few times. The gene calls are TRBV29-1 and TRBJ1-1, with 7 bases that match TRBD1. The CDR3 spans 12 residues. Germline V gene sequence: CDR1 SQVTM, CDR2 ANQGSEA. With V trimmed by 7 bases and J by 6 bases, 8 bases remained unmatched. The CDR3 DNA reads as TGCAGCGCTACCCCAACAGGGGCTGAAGCTTTCTTT. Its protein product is CSATPTGAEAFF.

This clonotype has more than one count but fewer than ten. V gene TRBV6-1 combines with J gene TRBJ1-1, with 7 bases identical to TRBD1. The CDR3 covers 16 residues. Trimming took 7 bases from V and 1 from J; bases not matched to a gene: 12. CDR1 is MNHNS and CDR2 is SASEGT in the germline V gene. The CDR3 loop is CASNFFTGAPNTEAFF. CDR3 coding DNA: TGTGCCAGCAATTTTTTCACAGGGGCTCCGAACACTGAAGCTTTCTTT.